Shown below are 15 T cell receptor beta chains from a single sample sequenced in a study of T cells in Graves' hyperthyroidism and ophthalmopathy. Amplification yielded TCR beta CDR3 regions, with RNA transcripts as the source. When the TCR CDR3 underwent first-round RT-PCR, the HTBI primer set was used. Via MiXCR, TCRdb re-called the multiplex PCR reads, giving one row per CDR3 protein. Of roughly 570,000 distinct CDR3 sequences detected, around 42% appear once; the ten largest clones hold about 20%. Sequencing was done on a sample of peripheral blood or thyroid tissue (not recorded which). The receptors stem from an adult woman with Graves' disease, either hyperthyroidism or ophthalmopathy (not recorded which).

V usage is TRBV27 and J usage is TRBJ1-2; D is perhaps TRBD1 (5 bases). Trimming pared 0 bases from V and 4 bases from J, leaving 21 bases between. The CDR3 runs 18 residues. Germline V lookup: CDR1 MNHEY, CDR2 SMNVEV (reference sequence). This chain's CDR3 is CASSLSGGGDRGGYGYTF. The DNA for the CDR3 is TGTGCCAGCAGTTTATCCGGGGGTGGGGACCGGGGAGGCTATGGCTACACCTTC.

The rearrangement joins TRBV2 to TRBJ1-2; maybe TRBD1 (5 bases). CDR1 SNHLY and CDR2 FYNNEI come from the germline V gene. CDR3 length: 12 residues. The V end lost 4 bases, the J end lost 8 bases, and 11 bases lay between the germline ends. The chain's CDR3 is CASSAIRGGYTF. CDR3 nucleotides: TGTGCCAGCAGTGCTATACGGGGGGGCTACACCTTC.

This clonotype has a count of ten or more. This chain uses TRBV5-1 with TRBJ1-5; no clear D gene. The CDR3 is 14 amino acids. V was trimmed by 7 bases and J by 4 bases, leaving 15 bases between them. CDR1 SGHRS and CDR2 YFSETQ come from the germline V gene. In nucleotides, the CDR3 is TGCGCCAGCCGACCCTTCCCGGGGAATCAGCCCCAGCATTTT. This gives the protein CASRPFPGNQPQHF. The variable domain in full, completed from reference TRBV5-1 and TRBJ1-5, reads KAGVTQTPRYLIKTRGQQVTLSCSPISGHRSVSWYQQTPGQGLQFLFEYFSETQRNKGNFPGRFSGRQFSNSRSEMNVSTLELGDSALYLCASRPFPGNQPQHFGDGTRLSIL.

Of note for this clonotype: This sequence may be a read error, since a much larger clone differs from it by one base. V and J are TRBV5-1 and TRBJ2-7; 9 bases are shared with TRBD2. Germline values: CDR1 SGHRS, CDR2 YFSETQ. This CDR3 comprises 15 residues. In DNA, the CDR3 is TGTGCCAGCAGCTCCTCAGGACTAGCGTCCTACGAGCAGTACTTC. Its protein product is CASSSSGLASYEQYF.

This clonotype was counted once. A much more abundant neighbour one base away suggests this may be a read error. As the CDR3 is not closed by the conserved phenylalanine or tryptophan, this likely results from a read error. The rearrangement joins TRBV2 to TRBJ1-1, with D uncertain. The CDR3 contains 14 residues. Germline V CDR1 and CDR2: SNHLY, FYNNEI. The chain's CDR3 is CASTWTKGNTEAFS. The DNA for the CDR3 is TGCGCCAGCACCTGGACCAAGGGGAACACTGAAGCTTTCTCT.

The rearrangement uses TRBV7-9 and TRBJ2-5; maybe TRBD1 (6 bases). Trimming shortened V by 5 bases and J by 4 bases, and 17 bases separated the two germline ends. CDR1 and CDR2 (germline): SEHNR, FQNEAQ (reference sequence). The length of the CDR3 is 15 residues. The CDR3 DNA reads as TGTGCCAGCAGCCCATATATAGGGGGTGGAGAGACCCAGTACTTC. Translating it yields CASSPYIGGGETQYF.

Comments on this clonotype: Mismatch with germline at one junction end may stem from a read error. V and J are TRBV19 and TRBJ2-2; D is possibly TRBD1 (6 bases). Germline values: CDR1 LNHDA, CDR2 SQIVND (reference sequence). There are 11 residues in the CDR3. The CDR3 DNA reads TGTGCCACCAGGGACACTGGGGAGCTGTTTTTT. It codes for CATRDTGELFF. Drawing the rest from reference TRBV19 and TRBJ2-2, the complete variable domain is DGGITQSPKYLFRKEGQNVTLSCEQNLNHDAMYWYRQDPGQGLRLIYYSQIVNDFQKGDIAEGYSVSREKKESFPLTVTSAQKNPTAFYLCATRDTGELFFGEGSRLTVL.

The chain carries TRBV5-1 and TRBJ1-5; 8 nucleotides agree with TRBD1. Germline CDR1 is SGHRS and CDR2 is YFSETQ. This CDR3 contains 15 residues. The V and J ends lost 4 bases and 7 bases, in that order; junction bases with no gene match: 10. CDR3 sequence reads: CASSRKTGDKQPQHF. The CDR3 bases are TGCGCCAGCAGCCGAAAGACAGGGGATAAACAGCCCCAGCATTTT.

The chain combines TRBV2 with TRBJ2-1, with TRBD1 matching 9 bases. V trimming: 5 bases; J trimming: 9 bases; junction bases outside the gene matches: 8. The germline CDR1 and CDR2 sequences are SNHLY and FYNNEI. This CDR3 comprises 14 residues. CDR3 in amino acids: CASSSIGQGREQFF. The CDR3 DNA follows: TGTGCCAGCAGTTCCATCGGACAGGGGCGTGAGCAGTTCTTC.

This clonotype was found a few times. The genes are TRBV9 and TRBJ1-4; D perhaps matches TRBD1 (5 bases). The CDR3 has 14 residues. V lost 3 bases to trimming and J lost 2 bases, with 8 bases between them. The V gene's germline CDR1 is SGDLS and CDR2 YYNGEE. The CDR3 DNA follows: TGTGCCAGCAGCGCACAGGCTACTAATGAAAAACTGTTTTTT. This codes for CASSAQATNEKLFF.

This clonotype showed up many times. This chain uses TRBV6-1 with TRBJ1-2; no clear D. Germline-derived CDR1 and CDR2 are MNHNS and SASEGT. With 4 bases removed from V and 1 base from J, the gap between germline ends came to 16 bases. This CDR3 comprises 16 residues. The CDR3 is CASSARRVRGNYGYTF. The CDR3 bases are TGTGCCAGCAGTGCTCGACGTGTACGGGGTAACTATGGCTACACCTTC.

The chain couples TRBV20-1 to TRBJ2-5; weak D call: TRBD2 (5 bases). This CDR3 has 13 residues. The V gene lost 6 bases and the J gene lost 2 bases, with 13 bases spanning the gap. Germline V gene data show CDR1 as DFQATT and CDR2 as SNEGSKA (reference sequence). In nucleotides, the CDR3 is TGCAGTGCCATAAATACGGGGCAAGAGACCCAGTACTTC. Residues: CSAINTGQETQYF.

This rearrangement joins TRBV6-4 to TRBJ2-7; D not certain. V lost 7 bases to trimming and J lost 6 bases, with 19 bases between them. The germline gives CDR1 MRHNA, CDR2 SNTAGT. This CDR3 region has 14 residues. Here the CDR3 DNA reads TGTGCCAGCACCCAGAAACCTGACCTATCCGAGCAGTACTTC. Protein: CASTQKPDLSEQYF.

This clonotype was detected ten times or more. This chain joins TRBV20-1 and TRBJ2-7, with 7 bases that match TRBD2. V trimming: 2 bases; J trimming: 4 bases; junction bases outside the gene matches: 5. The CDR3 spans 13 residues. The germline V gene has CDR1 DFQATT and CDR2 SNEGSKA (reference sequence). CDR3 nucleotide sequence: TGCAGTGCTAGAAGGGAGGGGATATACGAGCAGTACTTC. Encoded protein: CSARREGIYEQYF.

J is TRBJ1-2 and V is TRBV4-1, with D perhaps TRBD1 (5 bases). This CDR3 region has 12 residues. The V gene lost 3 bases and the J gene lost 7 bases, with 9 bases spanning the gap. The germline gives CDR1 MGHRA, CDR2 YSYEKL. DNA for the CDR3: TGCGCCAGCAGCCATCCAGGGACTGGCTACACCTTC. The encoded protein is CASSHPGTGYTF.